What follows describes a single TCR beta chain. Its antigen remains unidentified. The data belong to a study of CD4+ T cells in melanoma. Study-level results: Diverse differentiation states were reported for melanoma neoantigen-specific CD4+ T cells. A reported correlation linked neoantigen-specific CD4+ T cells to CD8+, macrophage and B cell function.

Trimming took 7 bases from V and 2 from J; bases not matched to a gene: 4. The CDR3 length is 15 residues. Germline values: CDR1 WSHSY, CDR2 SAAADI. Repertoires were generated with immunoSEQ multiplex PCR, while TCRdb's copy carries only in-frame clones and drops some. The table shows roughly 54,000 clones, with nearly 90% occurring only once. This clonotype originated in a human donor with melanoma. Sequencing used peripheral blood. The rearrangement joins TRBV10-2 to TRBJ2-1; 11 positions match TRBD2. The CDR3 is CASNLAGGTYNEQFF. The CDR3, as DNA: TGCGCCAGCAATTTAGCGGGGGGGACCTACAATGAGCAGTTCTTC.